This T cell receptor beta chain is from a study of tumor-infiltrating lymphocytes in primary liver carcinoma. Study-wide results and caveats: Overlap in tumor-adjacent and tumor-blood pairs fell below that of tumor region pairs.

A primer matching the constant region was used to make TCR beta cDNA from 500 ng of total RNA. Nested multiplex PCR, run for three rounds with slightly modified ARM-PCR, yielded TCR beta libraries. For 10 cycles apiece, the opening two PCR rounds ran with TRBV1-TRBV30 forward primers and a C-beta reverse primer. TCRdb called the multiplex PCR reads again in MiXCR, with one record for every CDR3 protein. This table holds about 310,000 distinct CDR3 sequences, approximately 65% found once. Both blood RNA, taken from unsorted whole blood, and germline DNA were extracted. This clonotype was observed a few times. As yet, its antigen is unknown. CDR3 length equals 13 residues. Germline assignment: CDR1 ENHRY and CDR2 SYGVKD. V lost 8 bases and J 2 bases, leaving 12 bases between the germline ends.

The clonotype was recovered from a man in his forties with primary liver carcinoma and hepatitis B virus infection. The sample taken for sequencing was peripheral blood. The rearrangement links TRBV10-3 to TRBJ2-5, with D possibly matching TRBD1 (5 bases). The CDR3 sequence: CAIQRGSQETQYF. The DNA for the CDR3 is TGTGCCATCCAAAGGGGCAGTCAAGAGACCCAGTACTTC.